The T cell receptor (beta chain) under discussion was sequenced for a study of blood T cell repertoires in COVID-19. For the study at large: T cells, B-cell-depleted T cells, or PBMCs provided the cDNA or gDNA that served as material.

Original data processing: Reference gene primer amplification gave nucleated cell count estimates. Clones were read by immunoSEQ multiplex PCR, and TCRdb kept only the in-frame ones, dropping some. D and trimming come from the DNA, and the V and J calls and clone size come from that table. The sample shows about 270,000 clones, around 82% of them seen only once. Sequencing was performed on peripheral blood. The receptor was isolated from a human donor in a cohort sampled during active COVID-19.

For the CDR3, the DNA is TGTGCCAGCTCACCACCGGGACAGGGATCTTCTGGGGCCAACGTCCTGACTTTC. It specifies CASSPPGQGSSGANVLTF. This chain links TRBV18 with TRBJ2-6, with 9 positions matching TRBD1. CDR1 KGHSH and CDR2 LQKENI come from the germline V gene. This CDR3 has 18 amino acids. The V gene end was trimmed by 0 bases and the J gene end by 1 base; junction bases not matched to a gene: 4. The entire variable domain, with the rest obtained from reference TRBV18 and TRBJ2-6, is as follows: NAGVMQNPRHLVRRRGQEARLRCSPMKGHSHVYWYRQLPEEGLKFMVYLQKENIIDESGMPKERFSAEFPKEGPSILRIQQVVRGDSAAYFCASSPPGQGSSGANVLTFGAGSRLTVL.